The 19 T cell receptor beta chains below were found in one sample sequenced in a study of T cells after posttransplantation cyclophosphamide. Busulfan-fludarabine conditioning, marrow transplant, and cyclophosphamide on days +3 and +4 were administered. Some clones are missing from TCRdb's copy, which holds only in-frame ones; the method was immunoSEQ multiplex PCR. The sample consists of roughly 8,000 clones, roughly 90% of them appearing once. The sample in question was CD4+ T cells sorted from blood, obtained roughly 190 weeks after allogeneic stem cell transplant with posttransplant cyclophosphamide. These receptors were collected from a female patient aged 45-65 years who received an allogeneic stem cell transplant from a related donor, was CMV-positive, and had no GVHD. Some T cells may be transferred from the graft donor.

The chain employs TRBV19 and TRBJ2-3; a weak D match, TRBD2 (5 bases). Germline-derived CDR1 and CDR2 are LNHDA and SQIVND (reference sequence). The CDR3 loop spans 14 amino acids. Trimming took off 5 bases at V and 7 bases at J, with 16 bases between the two ends. The CDR3 DNA reads as TGTGCCAGTAGTTCCAAAGGGAGTCGGAATACGCAGTATTTT. Protein product: CASSSKGSRNTQYF.

As to this clone: Other DNA sequences in this specimen translate into the identical CDR3. J is TRBJ1-1 and V is TRBV4-1; weak D call: TRBD1 (5 bases). V was pared by 1 base and J by 10 bases, with 13 bases between. The CDR3 has 13 residues. Germline V gene sequence: CDR1 MGHRA, CDR2 YSYEKL. The CDR3 spells CASSQARGGSAFF. DNA for the CDR3: TGCGCCAGCAGCCAAGCGAGGGGAGGTTCAGCTTTCTTT.

Only a few counts were recorded for this clone. This chain uses TRBV28 with TRBJ1-4; TRBD1 matches at 7 bases. CDR3 size: 14 residues. The germline gives CDR1 MDHEN, CDR2 SYDVKM. V gave up 6 bases and J gave up 8 bases; unmatched junction bases: 9. This chain's CDR3 is CASRTGQWGEKLFF. As DNA, the CDR3 is TGTGCCAGCAGAACGGGACAGTGGGGGGAAAAACTGTTTTTT.

The chain has TRBV29-1 and TRBJ1-5, with TRBD1 matching over 7 bases. The CDR3 totals 14 residues. Germline assignment: CDR1 SQVTM and CDR2 ANQGSEA. Germline trimming cut 4 bases from V and 5 bases from J; bases unmatched to any gene: 8. The CDR3 nucleotides are TGCAGCGTTGCCCTGGACAGGCGTGATCAGCCCCAGCATTTT. Its protein product is CSVALDRRDQPQHF.

The chain uses TRBV6-6 and TRBJ2-1, with D possibly TRBD1 on 8 matching bases. The CDR3 extends over 15 amino acids. Germline V lookup: CDR1 MNHNY, CDR2 SVGAGI (reference sequence). The V and J ends lost 8 bases and 2 bases respectively, with 16 bases between them. CDR3 sequence reads: CASGRAGQAYNEQFF. The CDR3 nucleotides read TGTGCCAGCGGGAGAGCGGGACAGGCCTACAATGAGCAGTTCTTC.

The V and J genes are TRBV30 and TRBJ1-3; D possibly corresponds to TRBD1 (6 bases). Trimming stripped 7 bases from V and 0 bases from J, with 16 bases between. CDR3 size: 15 residues. Germline V gene sequence: CDR1 GTSNPN, CDR2 SVGIG (reference sequence). The CDR3 DNA follows: TGTGCCTTAACCGGGACACCTATCTCTGGAAACACCATATATTTT. Residues: CALTGTPISGNTIYF.

This chain connects TRBV19 to TRBJ2-7; maybe TRBD1 (7 bases). The V and J ends lost 5 bases and 4 bases respectively, with 18 bases between them. Germline CDR1 is LNHDA and CDR2 is SQIVND (reference sequence). This CDR3 spans 15 amino acids. CDR3: CASSPGAGGPYEQYF. The CDR3 DNA is TGTGCCAGTAGTCCCGGGGCAGGGGGGCCGTACGAGCAGTACTTC.

This clone occurred a few times. The rearrangement uses TRBV5-1 and TRBJ1-2; the D is unclear. This CDR3 comprises 14 residues. With 0 bases removed from V and 2 bases from J, the gap between germline ends came to 8 bases. Per the germline V gene, CDR1 is SGHRS and CDR2 is YFSETQ. This chain's CDR3 is CASSLETPNYGYTF. DNA of the CDR3: TGCGCCAGCAGCTTGGAGACTCCAAACTATGGCTACACCTTC.

The chain uses TRBV19 and TRBJ2-1; no clear D gene. V was shortened by 1 base and J by 6 bases, with 10 bases between the two germline ends. This CDR3 comprises 14 residues. Germline V gives CDR1 LNHDA, CDR2 SQIVND (reference sequence). For the CDR3, the DNA is TGTGCCAGTAGTATAGTTTTACACACCAATGAGCAGTTCTTC. Amino acids: CASSIVLHTNEQFF.

This clone is a singleton in its sample. The rearrangement links TRBV12-5 to TRBJ2-3; possibly TRBD1 for D (5 bases). Per germline, CDR1 LGHNT and CDR2 FRNRAP. V was trimmed by 1 base and J by 2 bases, leaving 10 bases between them. The CDR3 loop spans 15 amino acids. The CDR3 bases are TGTGCTAGTGGTTTGGGGATCAGGGACACAGATACGCAGTATTTT. It is translated as CASGLGIRDTDTQYF.

This clone was counted once. This chain uses TRBV5-4 with TRBJ2-1; weak D call: TRBD1 (6 bases). CDR3 length: 15 amino acids. Looked up from germline, CDR1 is SGHNT and CDR2 is YYREEE (reference sequence). Trimming removed 0 bases from V and 0 bases from J, with 7 bases in between. CDR3 coding DNA: TGTGCCAGCAGCTTGGGACAGGCCTCCTACAATGAGCAGTTCTTC. The encoded protein is CASSLGQASYNEQFF.

The chain links TRBV5-1 to TRBJ2-7; 12 bases agree with TRBD1. The J segment lost 7 bases and the V segment lost 4 bases, leaving 15 bases of the junction unmatched. From germline, CDR1 is SGHRS and CDR2 YFSETQ. The CDR3 extends over 17 amino acids. The CDR3 region has the DNA TGCGCCAGCAGCCTACAGACTGGGACAGGGGGCGATCAGGAGCAGTACTTC. It translates to CASSLQTGTGGDQEQYF.

The table lists this clone with a few counts. This chain connects TRBV6-5 to TRBJ1-3; TRBD1 is a possible D gene (5 bases). The germline CDR1 and CDR2 sequences are MNHEY and SVGAGI. Trimming stripped 6 bases from V and 4 bases from J, with 10 bases between. CDR3 length: 13 residues. Here the CDR3 reads CASRTVSGNTIYF. The CDR3 bases are TGTGCCAGCAGGACAGTTTCGGGAAACACCATATATTTT.

The chain employs TRBV6-6 and TRBJ1-2, with D perhaps matching TRBD1 (5 bases). The CDR3 runs 13 residues. The germline gives CDR1 MNHNY, CDR2 SVGAGI (reference sequence). V lost 4 bases to trimming and J lost 5 bases, with 11 bases between them. The CDR3 loop is CASSSGGGYGYTF. For the CDR3, the DNA is TGTGCCAGCAGTTCGGGGGGGGGTTATGGCTACACCTTC.

The rearrangement uses TRBV29-1 and TRBJ1-3; D unclear. The germline V gene has CDR1 SQVTM and CDR2 ANQGSEA. Trimming left V 7 bases short and J 0 bases short, with 13 bases between. The CDR3 length is 14 residues. The CDR3 nucleotides are TGCAGCGCCTATGATTTGAGCTCTGGAAACACCATATATTTT. Translation: CSAYDLSSGNTIYF.

The rearrangement joins TRBV5-1 to TRBJ2-1; 12 bases are shared with TRBD2. Germline-derived CDR1 and CDR2 are SGHRS and YFSETQ. V lost 4 bases, J lost 9 bases, and 14 bases stayed unmatched. This CDR3 is built from 17 residues. The CDR3 protein is CASSDPLAGGSLSEQFF. CDR3 DNA: TGCGCCAGCAGCGACCCACTAGCGGGAGGATCTCTTAGTGAGCAGTTCTTC.

The chain employs TRBV5-1 and TRBJ2-7; D is unclear. The CDR3 length is 13 residues. V was shortened by 2 bases and J by 3 bases, with 9 bases between the two germline ends. Germline V gives CDR1 SGHRS, CDR2 YFSETQ. CDR3 sequence (DNA): TGCGCCAGCAGCTTTGAGCAAAACTACGAGCAGTACTTC. It translates to CASSFEQNYEQYF.

This sequence joins TRBV6-1 and TRBJ2-1; tentative D call: TRBD2 (6 bases). V lost 8 bases, J lost 1 base, and 12 bases lay in between. The CDR3 has 14 amino acids. CDR1 and CDR2 (germline): MNHNS, SASEGT. The CDR3 sequence: CASLARESYNEQFF. The CDR3 DNA is TGTGCCAGCCTCGCGCGGGAATCCTACAATGAGCAGTTCTTC.

V usage is TRBV5-1 and J usage is TRBJ2-3, with a tentative D call TRBD2 (5 bases). Per the germline V gene, CDR1 is SGHRS and CDR2 is YFSETQ. V lost 1 base and J lost 1, with 7 bases in between. The CDR3 contains 14 residues. In DNA, the CDR3 is TGCGCCAGCAGCTTGAGCGGAGGCACAGATACGCAGTATTTT. Translated: CASSLSGGTDTQYF.